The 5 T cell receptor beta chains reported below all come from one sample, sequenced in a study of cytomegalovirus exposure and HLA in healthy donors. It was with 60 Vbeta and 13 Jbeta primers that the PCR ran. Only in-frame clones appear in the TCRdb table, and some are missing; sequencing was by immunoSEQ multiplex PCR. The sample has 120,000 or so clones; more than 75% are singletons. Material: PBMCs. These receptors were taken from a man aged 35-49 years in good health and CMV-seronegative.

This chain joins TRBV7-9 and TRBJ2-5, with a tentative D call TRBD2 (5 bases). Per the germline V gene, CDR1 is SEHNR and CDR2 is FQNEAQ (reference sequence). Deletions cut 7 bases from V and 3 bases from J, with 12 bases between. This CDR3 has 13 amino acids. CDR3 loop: CASTTWGEETQYF. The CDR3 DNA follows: TGTGCCAGCACCACCTGGGGAGAAGAGACCCAGTACTTC. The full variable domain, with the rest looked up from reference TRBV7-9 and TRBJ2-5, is DTGVSQNPRHKITKRGQNVTFRCDPISEHNRLYWYRQTLGQGPEFLTYFQNEAQLEKSRLLSDRFSAERPKGSFSTLEIQRTEQGDSAMYLCASTTWGEETQYFGPGTRLLVL.

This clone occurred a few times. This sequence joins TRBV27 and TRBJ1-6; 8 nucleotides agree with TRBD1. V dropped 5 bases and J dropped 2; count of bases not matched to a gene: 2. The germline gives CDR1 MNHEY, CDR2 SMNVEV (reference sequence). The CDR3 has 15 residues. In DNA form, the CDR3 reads TGTGCCAGCAGTCCACAGGGGGCCTATAATTCACCCCTCCACTTT. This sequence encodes CASSPQGAYNSPLHF.

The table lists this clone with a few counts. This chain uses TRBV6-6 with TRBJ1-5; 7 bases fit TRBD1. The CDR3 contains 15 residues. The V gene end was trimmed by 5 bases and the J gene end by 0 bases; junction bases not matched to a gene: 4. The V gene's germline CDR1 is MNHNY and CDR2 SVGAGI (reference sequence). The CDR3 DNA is TGTGCCAGCAGTAGGGACAGAACTAGCAATCAGCCCCAGCATTTT. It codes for CASSRDRTSNQPQHF.

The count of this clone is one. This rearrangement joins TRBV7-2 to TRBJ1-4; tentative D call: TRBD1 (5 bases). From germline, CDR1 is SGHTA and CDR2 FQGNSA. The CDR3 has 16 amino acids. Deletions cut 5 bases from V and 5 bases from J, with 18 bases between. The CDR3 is CASSGWRGAGNEKLFF. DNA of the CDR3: TGTGCCAGCAGCGGCTGGCGGGGCGCGGGGAATGAAAAACTGTTTTTT.

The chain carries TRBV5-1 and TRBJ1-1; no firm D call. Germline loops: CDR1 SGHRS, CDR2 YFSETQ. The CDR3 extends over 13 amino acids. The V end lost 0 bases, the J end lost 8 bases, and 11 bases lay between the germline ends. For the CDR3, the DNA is TGCGCCAGCAGCTTGGCCCCCTTACGGGAAGCTTTCTTT. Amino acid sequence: CASSLAPLREAFF. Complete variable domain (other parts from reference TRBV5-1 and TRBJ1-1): KAGVTQTPRYLIKTRGQQVTLSCSPISGHRSVSWYQQTPGQGLQFLFEYFSETQRNKGNFPGRFSGRQFSNSRSEMNVSTLELGDSALYLCASSLAPLREAFFGQGTRLTVV.